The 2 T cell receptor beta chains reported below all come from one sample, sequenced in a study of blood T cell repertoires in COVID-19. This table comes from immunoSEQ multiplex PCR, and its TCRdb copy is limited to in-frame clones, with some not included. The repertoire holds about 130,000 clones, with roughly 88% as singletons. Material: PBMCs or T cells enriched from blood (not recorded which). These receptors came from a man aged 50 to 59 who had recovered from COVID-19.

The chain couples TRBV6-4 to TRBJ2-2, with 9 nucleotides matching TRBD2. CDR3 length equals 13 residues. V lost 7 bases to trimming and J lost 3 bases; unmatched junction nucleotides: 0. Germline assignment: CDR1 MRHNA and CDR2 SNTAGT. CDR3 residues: CASKREDTGELFF. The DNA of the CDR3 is TGTGCCAGCAAGCGGGAGGACACCGGGGAGCTGTTTTTT.

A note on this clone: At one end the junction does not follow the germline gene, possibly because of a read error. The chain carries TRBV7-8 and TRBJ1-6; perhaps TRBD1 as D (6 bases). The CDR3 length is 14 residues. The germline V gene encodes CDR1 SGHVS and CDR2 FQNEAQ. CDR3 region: CASSLRTDNSALHF. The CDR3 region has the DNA TGTGCCAGCAGCTTGAGGACAGACAATTCAGCCCTCCACTTT.